This T cell receptor (beta chain) was identified during a study of T cell responses to AZD1222 COVID-19 vaccine. Study findings and constraints: Spike regions recognized by vaccine-associated CD4 TCRs spanned the protein, led by 160-218 and 743-854. Clonal diversity may have been underestimated in mostly white British donors. Recipients of two AZD1222 doses showed rising Spike-specific TCR breadth and depth.

Concerning this clone itself: The antigen remains undetermined.

This CDR3 comprises 15 residues. V dropped 3 bases and J dropped 3; count of bases not matched to a gene: 8. The V gene's germline CDR1 is KGHSH and CDR2 LQKENI. This table comes from immunoSEQ multiplex PCR, and its TCRdb copy is limited to in-frame clones, with some not included. The data hold about 100,000 clones, with around 87% observed a single time. The receptor was isolated from an adult in good health. Sequencing used peripheral blood, obtained on day 0 of MenACWY control vaccination. V gene TRBV18 combines with J gene TRBJ2-7; TRBD2 agrees at 7 bases. CDR3 bases: TGTGCCAGCTCACCGGGGGGGGATATGAGCTACGAGCAGTACTTC. Encoded protein: CASSPGGDMSYEQYF.